These T cell receptor beta chains were read from a single sample in a study of blood T cell repertoires in COVID-19. TCRdb keeps only in-frame clones here, not all; method: immunoSEQ multiplex PCR. The sample lists 100,000 to 150,000 clones, around three quarters seen once, with about 40% in the top ten. The material sequenced was peripheral blood. Receptor source: a man aged 40-49 years with active or convalescent COVID-19. Each CDR3 is given with its conserved first and last residue. The order of the fields is J gene, V gene, CDR3 protein.

TRBJ1-6	TRBV28	CASSVGQHNSPLHF
TRBJ2-7	TRBV27	CASSLLKTPRSYEQYF
TRBJ1-2	TRBV28	CASTDRANGYTF
TRBJ1-2	TRBV6-4	CASSVRVGQGAGYTF
TRBJ2-7	TRBV4-1	CASSQARGGQYEQYF
TRBJ2-4	TRBV6-5	CASSPPGQLNIQYF
TRBJ2-3	TRBV29-1	CSVTGLAGVIDTQYF
TRBJ2-5	TRBV6-5	CASSWGLAGQETQYF
TRBJ2-7	TRBV15	CATSRELLGRSVDEQYF
TRBJ1-1	TRBV5-4	CASSLSLDNPKAFF
TRBJ1-6	TRBV4-3	CASSQDEGLTLHF
TRBJ2-5	TRBV11-3	CASSLERGGETQYF
TRBJ2-3	TRBV5-4	CASSVGGLDTQYF
TRBJ2-1	TRBV7-9	CASSPSSYNEQFF